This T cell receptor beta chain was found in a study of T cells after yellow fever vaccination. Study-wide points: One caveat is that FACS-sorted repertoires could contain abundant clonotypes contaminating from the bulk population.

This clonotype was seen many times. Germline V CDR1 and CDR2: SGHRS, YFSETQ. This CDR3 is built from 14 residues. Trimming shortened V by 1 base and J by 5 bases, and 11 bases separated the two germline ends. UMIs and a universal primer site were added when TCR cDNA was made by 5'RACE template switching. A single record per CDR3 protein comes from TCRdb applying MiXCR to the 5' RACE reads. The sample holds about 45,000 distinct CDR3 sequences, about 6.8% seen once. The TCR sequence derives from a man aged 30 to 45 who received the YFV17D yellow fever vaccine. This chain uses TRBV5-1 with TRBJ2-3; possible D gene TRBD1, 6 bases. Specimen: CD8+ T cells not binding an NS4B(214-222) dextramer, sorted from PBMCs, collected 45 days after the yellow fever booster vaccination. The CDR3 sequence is CASSLWTARDTQYF. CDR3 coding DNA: TGCGCCAGCAGCTTGTGGACAGCCCGAGATACGCAGTATTTT. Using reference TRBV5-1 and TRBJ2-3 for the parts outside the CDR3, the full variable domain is KAGVTQTPRYLIKTRGQQVTLSCSPISGHRSVSWYQQTPGQGLQFLFEYFSETQRNKGNFPGRFSGRQFSNSRSEMNVSTLELGDSALYLCASSLWTARDTQYFGPGTRLTVL.